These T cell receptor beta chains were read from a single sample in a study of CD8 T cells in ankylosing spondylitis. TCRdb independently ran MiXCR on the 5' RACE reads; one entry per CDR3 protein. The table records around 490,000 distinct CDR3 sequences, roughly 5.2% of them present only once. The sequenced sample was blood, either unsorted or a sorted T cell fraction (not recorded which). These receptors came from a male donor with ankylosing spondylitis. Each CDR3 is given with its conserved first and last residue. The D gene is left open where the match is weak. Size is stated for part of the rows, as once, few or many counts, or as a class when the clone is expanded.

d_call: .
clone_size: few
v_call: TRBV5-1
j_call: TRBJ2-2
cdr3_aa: CASSQQTGKTGGELFF
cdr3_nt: TGCGCCAGCAGCCAACAAACAGGGAAAACCGGCGGGGAGCTGTTTTTT

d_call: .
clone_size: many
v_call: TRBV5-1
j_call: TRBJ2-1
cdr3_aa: CASSLGIDPTYNEQFF
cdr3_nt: TGCGCCAGCAGCTTAGGAATCGACCCAACCTACAATGAGCAGTTCTTC

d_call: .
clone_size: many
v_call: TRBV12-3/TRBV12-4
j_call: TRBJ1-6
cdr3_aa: CASSLDNSPLHF
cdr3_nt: TGTGCCAGCAGTTTAGACAATTCACCCCTCCACTTT

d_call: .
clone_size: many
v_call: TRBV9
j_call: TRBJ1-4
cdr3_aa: CASSVGPTTYEKLFF
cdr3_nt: TGTGCCAGCAGCGTCGGACCGACTACCTATGAAAAACTGTTTTTT

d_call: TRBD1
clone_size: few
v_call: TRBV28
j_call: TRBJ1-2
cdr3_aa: CASRELGQGKGYTF
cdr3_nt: TGTGCCAGCAGAGAGTTGGGACAGGGTAAAGGCTACACCTTC

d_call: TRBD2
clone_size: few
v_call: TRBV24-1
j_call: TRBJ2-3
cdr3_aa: CATSLAGGPSDTQYF
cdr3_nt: TGTGCCACCAGCTTAGCGGGAGGGCCCTCAGATACGCAGTATTTT

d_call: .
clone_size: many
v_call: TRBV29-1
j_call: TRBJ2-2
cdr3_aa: CSAGGLNTGELFF
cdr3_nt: TGCAGCGCGGGGGGCTTGAACACCGGGGAGCTGTTTTTT

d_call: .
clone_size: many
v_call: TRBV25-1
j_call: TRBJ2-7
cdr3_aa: CASSELTGDATGEQYF
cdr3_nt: TGTGCCAGCAGTGAATTAACCGGGGACGCCACAGGCGAGCAGTACTTC

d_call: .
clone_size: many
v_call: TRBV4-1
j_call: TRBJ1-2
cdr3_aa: CASSVVEHGSYGYTF
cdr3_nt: TGCGCCAGCAGCGTCGTTGAACACGGAAGCTATGGCTACACCTTC

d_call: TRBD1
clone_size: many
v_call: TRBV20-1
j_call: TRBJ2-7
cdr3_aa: CSVSTGGSYEQYF
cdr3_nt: TGCAGTGTCAGCACAGGGGGCTCCTACGAGCAGTACTTC

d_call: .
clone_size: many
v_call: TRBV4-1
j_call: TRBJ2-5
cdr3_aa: CASSQDIEETQYF
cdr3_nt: TGCGCCAGCAGCCAGGACATTGAAGAGACCCAGTACTTC

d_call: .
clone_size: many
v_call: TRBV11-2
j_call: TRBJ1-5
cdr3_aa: CASSRGPTGQPQHF
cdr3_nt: TGTGCCAGCAGCCGGGGCCCCACGGGCCAGCCCCAGCATTTT

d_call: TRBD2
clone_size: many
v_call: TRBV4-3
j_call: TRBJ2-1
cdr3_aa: CASSPAPGGGGELSKQFF
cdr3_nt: TGCGCCAGCAGCCCTGCTCCCGGTGGCGGGGGGGAATTATCTAAGCAGTTCTTC

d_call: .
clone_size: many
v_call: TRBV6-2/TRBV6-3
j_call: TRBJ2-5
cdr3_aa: CASSYSGTQYF
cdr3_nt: TGTGCCAGCAGTTACAGCGGGACCCAGTACTTC

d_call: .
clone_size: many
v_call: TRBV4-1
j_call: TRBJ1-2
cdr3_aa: CASSQVVERGLGLGYTF
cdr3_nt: TGCGCCAGCAGCCAAGTCGTAGAGAGAGGTTTAGGGCTAGGCTACACCTTC

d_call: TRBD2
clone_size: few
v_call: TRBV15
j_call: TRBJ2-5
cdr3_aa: CATGGLAGAETQYF
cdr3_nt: TGTGCCACCGGGGGACTAGCGGGAGCGGAGACCCAGTACTTC

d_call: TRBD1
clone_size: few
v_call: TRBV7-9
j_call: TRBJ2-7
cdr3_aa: CASSFLKGTGPSYEQYF
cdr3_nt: TGTGCCAGCAGCTTTCTTAAGGGGACAGGGCCGTCCTACGAGCAGTACTTC

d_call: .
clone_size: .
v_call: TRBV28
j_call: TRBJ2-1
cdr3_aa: CASRGLSSYNEQFF
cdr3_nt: TGTGCCAGCAGAGGCCTAAGCTCCTACAATGAGCAGTTCTTC

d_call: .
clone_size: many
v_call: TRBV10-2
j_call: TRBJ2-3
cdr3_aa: CASREMWAYGADTQYF
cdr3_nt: TGCGCCAGCAGGGAGATGTGGGCTTACGGGGCAGATACGCAGTATTTT

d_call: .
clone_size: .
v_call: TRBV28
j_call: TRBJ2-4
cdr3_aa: CASSLRGPLAKNIQYF
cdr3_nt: TGTGCCAGCAGTTTACGGGGGCCTCTAGCCAAAAACATTCAGTACTTC

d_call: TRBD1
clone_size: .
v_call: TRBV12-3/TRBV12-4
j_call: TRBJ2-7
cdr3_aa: CASSPVRGQGAREQYF
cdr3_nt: TGTGCCAGCAGCCCGGTCCGGGGACAGGGGGCCCGGGAGCAGTACTTC

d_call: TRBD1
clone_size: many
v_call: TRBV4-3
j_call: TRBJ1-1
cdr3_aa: CASSPGTGANTEAFF
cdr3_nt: TGCGCCAGCAGTCCCGGGACAGGAGCGAACACTGAAGCTTTCTTT

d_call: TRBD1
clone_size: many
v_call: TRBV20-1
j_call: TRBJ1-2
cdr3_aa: CSARGQRGHHYGYTF
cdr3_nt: TGCAGTGCTAGAGGCCAGAGGGGGCATCACTATGGCTACACCTTC